This TCR beta chain came from a study of cytomegalovirus exposure and HLA in healthy donors. The primer mix had 60 Vbeta and 13 Jbeta primers. TCRdb's copy holds only in-frame clones and misses some; the assay was immunoSEQ multiplex PCR. The table records under 85,000 clones, 65% to 80% of them present only once. What was sequenced was PBMCs. This clonotype originated in a man in his forties in good health and CMV-seropositive.

CDR3 DNA sequence: TGTGCCAGCAGTGACAGGGGAGGGAGTGAGACCCAGTACTTC. As protein: CASSDRGGSETQYF. The genes are TRBV2 and TRBJ2-5; weak D call: TRBD2 (7 bases). The CDR3 totals 14 residues. V lost 3 bases and J lost 5, with 13 bases in between. Looked up from germline, CDR1 is SNHLY and CDR2 is FYNNEI.